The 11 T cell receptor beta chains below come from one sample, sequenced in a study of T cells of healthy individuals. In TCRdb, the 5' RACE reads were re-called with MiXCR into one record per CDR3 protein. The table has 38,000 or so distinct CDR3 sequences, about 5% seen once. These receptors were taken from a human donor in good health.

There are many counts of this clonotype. CDR3 residues: CASSPRGQGWRRYTEAFF. The CDR3 DNA sequence: TGTGCCAGCAGCCCACGGGGCCAGGGGTGGAGGCGGTACACTGAAGCTTTCTTT. V is TRBV11-3 and J is TRBJ1-1; D may be TRBD1 (6 bases). The length of the CDR3 is 18 residues. From germline, CDR1 is SGHNT and CDR2 YENEEA. V lost 5 bases and J 3 bases, leaving 25 bases between the germline ends.

The CDR3 coding sequence is TGTGCCTGGACGGGCTTAGGGTACGAGCAGTACTTC. The encoded protein is CAWTGLGYEQYF. This chain uses TRBV30 with TRBJ2-7; no clear D. Germline-derived CDR1 and CDR2 are GTSNPN and SVGIG (reference sequence). The V end lost 4 bases, the J end lost 4 bases, and 11 bases lay between the germline ends. This CDR3 spans 12 amino acids.

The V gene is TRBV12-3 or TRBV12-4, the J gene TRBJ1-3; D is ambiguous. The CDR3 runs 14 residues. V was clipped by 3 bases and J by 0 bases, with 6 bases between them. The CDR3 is CASSLSDSGNTIYF. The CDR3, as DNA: TGTGCCAGCAGTTTGTCGGACTCTGGAAACACCATATATTTT.

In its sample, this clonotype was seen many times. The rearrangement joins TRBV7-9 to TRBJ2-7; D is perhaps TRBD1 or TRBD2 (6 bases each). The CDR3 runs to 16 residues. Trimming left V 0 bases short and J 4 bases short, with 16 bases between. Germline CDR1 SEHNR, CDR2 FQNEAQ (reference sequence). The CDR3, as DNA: TGTGCCAGCAGCTTAGCGCTTGGGGGCGCGGGGTACGAGCAGTACTTC. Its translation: CASSLALGGAGYEQYF.

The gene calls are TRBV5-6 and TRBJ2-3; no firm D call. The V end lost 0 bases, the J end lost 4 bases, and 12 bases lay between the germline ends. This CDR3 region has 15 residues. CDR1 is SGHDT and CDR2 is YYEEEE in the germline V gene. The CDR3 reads CASSLDGQWPDTQYF. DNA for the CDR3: TGTGCCAGCAGCTTGGACGGCCAATGGCCAGATACGCAGTATTTT.

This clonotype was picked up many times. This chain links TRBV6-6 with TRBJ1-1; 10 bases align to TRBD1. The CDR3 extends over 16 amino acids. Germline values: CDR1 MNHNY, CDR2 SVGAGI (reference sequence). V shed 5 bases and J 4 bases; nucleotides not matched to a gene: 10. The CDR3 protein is CASSTGTGEGGTEAFF. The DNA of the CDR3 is TGTGCCAGCAGTACCGGGACAGGGGAAGGAGGCACTGAAGCTTTCTTT.

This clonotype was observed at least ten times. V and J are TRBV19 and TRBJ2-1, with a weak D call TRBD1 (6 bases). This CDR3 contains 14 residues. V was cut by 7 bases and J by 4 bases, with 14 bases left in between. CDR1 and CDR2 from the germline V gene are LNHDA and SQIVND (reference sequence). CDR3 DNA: TGTGCCAGTAACAGGGCTACCCTTTACAATGAGCAGTTCTTC. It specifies CASNRATLYNEQFF.

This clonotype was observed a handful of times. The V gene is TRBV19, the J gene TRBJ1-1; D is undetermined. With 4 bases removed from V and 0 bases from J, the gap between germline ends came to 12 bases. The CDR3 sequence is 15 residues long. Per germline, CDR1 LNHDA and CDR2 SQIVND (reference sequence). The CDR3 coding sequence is TGTGCCAGTAGTAAAACAGCAGTTATGAACACTGAAGCTTTCTTT. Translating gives CASSKTAVMNTEAFF.

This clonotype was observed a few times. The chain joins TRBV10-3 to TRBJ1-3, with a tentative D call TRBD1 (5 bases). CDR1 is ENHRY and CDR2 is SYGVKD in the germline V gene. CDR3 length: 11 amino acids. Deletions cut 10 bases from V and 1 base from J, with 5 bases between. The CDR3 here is CATGSGNTIYF. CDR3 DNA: TGTGCCACAGGGTCTGGAAACACCATATATTTT.

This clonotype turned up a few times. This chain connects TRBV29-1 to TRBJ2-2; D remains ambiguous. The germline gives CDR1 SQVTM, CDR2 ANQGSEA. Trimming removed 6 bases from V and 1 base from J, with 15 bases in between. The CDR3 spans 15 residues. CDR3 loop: CSVAPVGLNTGELFF. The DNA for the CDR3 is TGCAGCGTGGCGCCGGTTGGGCTGAACACCGGGGAGCTGTTTTTT.

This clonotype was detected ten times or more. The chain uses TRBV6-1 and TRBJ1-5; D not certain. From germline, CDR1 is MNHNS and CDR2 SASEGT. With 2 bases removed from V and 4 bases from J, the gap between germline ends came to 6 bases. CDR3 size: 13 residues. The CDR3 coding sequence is TGTGCCAGCAGTGAATGGTCAAATCAGCCCCAGCATTTT. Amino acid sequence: CASSEWSNQPQHF.